These T cell receptor beta chains were read from a single sample in a study of T cells in Graves' hyperthyroidism and ophthalmopathy. A single record per CDR3 protein comes from TCRdb applying MiXCR to the multiplex PCR reads. The data show fewer than 850,000 distinct CDR3 sequences, about 18% seen once. Source material: blood. The source is a man aged 50 to 59 with Graves' hyperthyroidism. The CDR3 runs from the conserved cysteine through the conserved F or W. A D gene is named only where the DNA matches it firmly. Expanded clones are given a class, and other clones once, few, many or no size at all.

D gene: TRBD2; J gene: TRBJ2-3; V gene: TRBV7-3; clone size: -; CDR3 protein: CASSPSGMGGDTQYF; CDR3 DNA: TGTGCCAGCAGCCCTAGCGGGATGGGGGGAGATACGCAGTATTTT
D gene: TRBD2; J gene: TRBJ2-3; V gene: TRBV20-1; clone size: -; CDR3 protein: CSARDFMAGEDTQYF; CDR3 DNA: TGCAGTGCTAGAGATTTCATGGCGGGAGAGGATACGCAGTATTTT
D gene: -; J gene: TRBJ2-1; V gene: TRBV7-2; clone size: many; CDR3 protein: CASSLEGQVINEQFF; CDR3 DNA: TGTGCCAGCAGCTTAGAGGGGCAGGTGATCAATGAGCAGTTCTTC
D gene: -; J gene: TRBJ2-2; V gene: TRBV9; clone size: many; CDR3 protein: CASSVGSTGELFF; CDR3 DNA: TGTGCCAGCAGCGTGGGAAGCACCGGGGAGCTGTTTTTT
D gene: -; J gene: TRBJ2-3; V gene: TRBV11-2; clone size: -; CDR3 protein: CASSLDPRYTDTQYF; CDR3 DNA: TGTGCCAGCAGCTTAGATCCGCGATACACAGATACGCAGTATTTT
D gene: -; J gene: TRBJ2-3; V gene: TRBV28; clone size: -; CDR3 protein: CASVAGQGVDTQYF; CDR3 DNA: TGTGCCAGCGTTGCGGGGCAGGGGGTAGATACGCAGTATTTT
D gene: -; J gene: TRBJ1-1; V gene: TRBV14; clone size: many; CDR3 protein: CASSQYGGTEAFF; CDR3 DNA: TGTGCCAGCAGCCAATATGGGGGGACTGAAGCTTTCTTT
D gene: -; J gene: TRBJ2-7; V gene: TRBV20-1; clone size: -; CDR3 protein: CSARDKLLHGTSYEQYF; CDR3 DNA: TGCAGTGCTAGAGATAAACTCTTACACGGGACCTCCTACGAGCAGTACTTC
D gene: TRBD1; J gene: TRBJ2-2; V gene: TRBV24-1; clone size: -; CDR3 protein: CATSDPSRDRDRELFF; CDR3 DNA: TGTGCCACCAGTGATCCGTCCCGGGACAGGGACCGGGAGCTGTTTTTT
D gene: TRBD2; J gene: TRBJ2-2; V gene: TRBV19; clone size: -; CDR3 protein: CASTVAGGHTGELFF; CDR3 DNA: TGTGCCAGTACCGTAGCGGGAGGGCACACCGGGGAGCTGTTTTTT
D gene: -; J gene: TRBJ1-3; V gene: TRBV30; clone size: few; CDR3 protein: CAWSVQTGNTIYF; CDR3 DNA: TGTGCCTGGAGCGTACAAACTGGAAACACCATATATTTT
D gene: TRBD2; J gene: TRBJ2-7; V gene: TRBV28; clone size: -; CDR3 protein: CASRGGGGGGQGGTYEQYF; CDR3 DNA: TGTGCCAGCAGGGGGGGGGGGGGGGGAGGCCAAGGCGGAACCTACGAGCAGTACTTC
D gene: -; J gene: TRBJ1-4; V gene: TRBV7-9; clone size: many; CDR3 protein: CASIIPSRQGEKLFF; CDR3 DNA: TGTGCCAGCATCATTCCCAGCCGGCAGGGTGAAAAACTGTTTTTT
D gene: -; J gene: TRBJ2-7; V gene: TRBV18; clone size: few; CDR3 protein: CASSPRDGSTYEQYF; CDR3 DNA: TGTGCCAGCTCCCCTAGGGACGGATCAACCTACGAGCAGTACTTC
D gene: -; J gene: TRBJ2-5; V gene: TRBV10-3; clone size: few; CDR3 protein: CAISDTNQETQYF; CDR3 DNA: TGTGCCATCAGTGATACCAACCAAGAGACCCAGTACTTC
D gene: TRBD2; J gene: TRBJ2-3; V gene: TRBV5-1; clone size: few; CDR3 protein: CASRRTGVAGDYPDTQYF; CDR3 DNA: TGCGCCAGCAGACGGACGGGCGTAGCGGGTGATTACCCAGATACGCAGTATTTT
D gene: -; J gene: TRBJ1-4; V gene: TRBV25-1; clone size: -; CDR3 protein: CASSSRRGGLMDEKLFF; CDR3 DNA: TGTGCCAGCAGCAGCCGTCGGGGGGGGCTAATGGATGAAAAACTGTTTTTT
D gene: TRBD1; J gene: TRBJ2-3; V gene: TRBV5-1; clone size: many; CDR3 protein: CASSKDRGRDTQYF; CDR3 DNA: TGCGCCAGCAGCAAGGACAGGGGGCGAGATACGCAGTATTTT
D gene: TRBD2; J gene: TRBJ2-2; V gene: TRBV12-3/TRBV12-4; clone size: many; CDR3 protein: CASSPPGRELYTGELFF; CDR3 DNA: TGTGCCAGCAGTCCTCCCGGGCGGGAGCTGTACACCGGGGAGCTGTTTTTT
D gene: TRBD2; J gene: TRBJ2-1; V gene: TRBV20-1; clone size: -; CDR3 protein: CSATPLAGLLNEQFF; CDR3 DNA: TGCAGTGCTACACCGCTAGCGGGACTACTTAATGAGCAGTTCTTC
D gene: -; J gene: TRBJ1-1; V gene: TRBV4-1; clone size: few; CDR3 protein: CASSQGRGGVVNTEAFF; CDR3 DNA: TGCGCCAGCAGCCAAGGAAGGGGGGGGGTGGTGAACACTGAAGCTTTCTTT
D gene: TRBD1; J gene: TRBJ1-3; V gene: TRBV10-3; clone size: -; CDR3 protein: CAISGQGAFGNTIYF; CDR3 DNA: TGTGCCATCAGTGGGCAGGGGGCGTTCGGAAACACCATATATTTT
D gene: -; J gene: TRBJ1-5; V gene: TRBV28; clone size: -; CDR3 protein: CGCGGSPTRVGNQPQHF; CDR3 DNA: TGTGGGTGCGGGGGCAGCCCGACCCGAGTGGGCAATCAGCCCCAGCATTTT
D gene: TRBD2; J gene: TRBJ2-7; V gene: TRBV27; clone size: many; CDR3 protein: CASSSTGTSGRWYEQYF; CDR3 DNA: TGTGCCAGCAGTTCTACCGGGACTAGCGGGCGGTGGTACGAGCAGTACTTC
D gene: -; J gene: TRBJ2-5; V gene: TRBV7-2; clone size: many; CDR3 protein: CASSFRPGSRETQYF; CDR3 DNA: TGTGCCAGCAGCTTCCGCCCGGGGTCCCGGGAGACCCAGTACTTC
D gene: -; J gene: TRBJ2-4; V gene: TRBV2; clone size: many; CDR3 protein: CASSEQLGVIQYF; CDR3 DNA: TGTGCCAGCAGTGAGCAACTAGGTGTCATTCAGTACTTC
D gene: -; J gene: TRBJ2-5; V gene: TRBV24-1; clone size: many; CDR3 protein: CATSDPTGGETQYF; CDR3 DNA: TGTGCCACCAGTGACCCGACAGGAGGGGAGACCCAGTACTTC
D gene: -; J gene: TRBJ1-5; V gene: TRBV30; clone size: -; CDR3 protein: CAWSVFSNQPQHF; CDR3 DNA: TGTGCCTGGAGTGTATTTAGCAATCAGCCCCAGCATTTT